This TCR beta chain was observed in a study of blood T cell repertoires in COVID-19. About the study: T cells, B-cell-depleted T cells, or PBMCs provided the cDNA or gDNA that served as material.

The CDR3 is 20 amino acids. Repertoires were generated with immunoSEQ multiplex PCR, while TCRdb's copy carries only in-frame clones and drops some. The table lists around 95,000 clones, 88% of them singletons. The V call is TRBV1, the J call TRBJ2-2; the DNA was not compared with TRBD2, the D call given in the table. TRBV1 is a pseudogene segment. Sequenced input: peripheral blood. The sequence came from a human donor in a cohort sampled during active COVID-19. CDR3 nucleotide sequence: TGCACCAGCAGCCAAGAGGAAACAGATCGTAGTAGCGCGAACACCGGGGAGCTGTTTTTT. Residues: CTSSQEETDRSSANTGELFF.